These T cell receptor beta chains were read from a single sample in a study of CD8+ T cells in alopecia areata. The protocol was immunoSEQ multiplex PCR, while the TCRdb copy is restricted to in-frame clones and leaves out a portion. The data contain approximately 150,000 clones, 50% to 65% of them singletons. Sequencing used CD4+ T cells sorted from blood. These receptors all come from a human donor in good health. Each CDR3 is given with its conserved first and last residue. The order of the fields is J gene, clone size, D gene, V gene, CDR3 DNA, CDR3 protein. The D gene is left open where the match is weak. Size tells how often a clone was seen (once, few, many) or the class of an expanded clone, and some rows leave it out.

TRBJ2-7 | few | TRBD1 | TRBV28 | TGTGCCAGCAGTTACAGGGGTCTGAGTACCGAGCAGTACTTC | CASSYRGLSTEQYF
TRBJ1-5 | few | TRBD1 | TRBV28 | TGTGCCAGCAGTTTATATCAAGGACAGGGCCGGGGAAAGCCCCAGCATTTT | CASSLYQGQGRGKPQHF
TRBJ1-5 | once | TRBD1 | TRBV27 | TGTGCCAGCAGTGACAGGGGCAGTCAGCCCCAGCATTTT | CASSDRGSQPQHF
TRBJ2-1 | . | TRBD2 | TRBV7-9 | TGTGCCAGCAGCCCCAAACTCGGAGCGGGGGACAATGAGCAGTTCTTC | CASSPKLGAGDNEQFF
TRBJ2-5 | once | . | TRBV27 | TGTGCCAGCAGTCCACTCTCGGCCGGCCAAGAGACCCAGTACTTC | CASSPLSAGQETQYF
TRBJ1-1 | . | . | TRBV20-1 | TGCAGTGCTAGGCCAACTGAAGCTTTCTTT | CSARPTEAFF
TRBJ2-6 | . | . | TRBV5-1 | TGCGCCAGCAGCAGCTGGGACTCTGGGGCCAACGTCCTGACTTTC | CASSSWDSGANVLTF
TRBJ2-7 | . | TRBD1 | TRBV19 | TGTGCCAGTAGTATGGACAGGGGGCTCACCTACGAGCAGTACTTC | CASSMDRGLTYEQYF
TRBJ2-5 | . | TRBD2 | TRBV29-1 | TGCAGCGTGTGGGGGCGGGAGGGCCCAAGAAGGGAGCAGGAGACCCAGTACTTC | CSVWGREGPRREQETQYF
TRBJ2-5 | . | . | TRBV29-1 | TGCAGCGTTGGACTAGGGGGAACCCAGTACTTC | CSVGLGGTQYF
TRBJ2-2 | . | . | TRBV4-1 | TGCGCCAGCAGCCCATGGGCGGGGACAGCGAACACCGGGGAGCTGTTTTTT | CASSPWAGTANTGELFF
TRBJ2-2 | . | TRBD1 | TRBV6-6 | TGTGCCAGCAGTCACATGCAGGGGGACACCGGGGAGCTGTTTTTT | CASSHMQGDTGELFF
TRBJ2-5 | . | . | TRBV5-1 | TGCGCCAGCAGCAGACAAGAGACCCAGTACTTC | CASSRQETQYF
TRBJ1-1 | few | . | TRBV19 | TGTGCCAGTAGTATTTTGATCTCGGACGGAGAAGCTTTCTTT | CASSILISDGEAFF
TRBJ1-2 | . | . | TRBV27 | TGTGCCAGCAGTACAAGACAGAACTATGGCTACACCTTC | CASSTRQNYGYTF
TRBJ2-1 | . | . | TRBV4-1 | TGCGCCAGCCGAAAGGGGGAGACAGTACATGAGCAGTTCTTC | CASRKGETVHEQFF
TRBJ2-5 | few | . | TRBV2 | TGTGCCAGCAGTCATCGGACCGTACAAGAGACCCAGTACTTC | CASSHRTVQETQYF
TRBJ2-1 | . | TRBD2 | TRBV29-1 | TGCAGCGTCGGCGGGAGTTCGGGTGAGCAGTTCTTC | CSVGGSSGEQFF
TRBJ2-2 | . | . | TRBV15 | TGTGCCACCAGCAGTGGGAAGGGTTTCACCGGGGAGCTGTTTTTT | CATSSGKGFTGELFF
TRBJ1-2 | few | . | TRBV10-3 | TGTGCCATCAGTGTAGGGTCCAGGGATCGCGGCTACACCTTC | CAISVGSRDRGYTF
TRBJ2-7 | few | TRBD1 | TRBV23-1 | TGCGCCAGCAGTCGGAACAGGGACAGGAGGAACTACGAGCAGTACTTC | CASSRNRDRRNYEQYF
TRBJ2-3 | once | . | TRBV2 | TGTGCCAGGGGGGGTGGAGATACGCAGTATTTT | CARGGGDTQYF
TRBJ2-1 | few | TRBD1 | TRBV23-1 | TGCGCCAGCAGTCGGATCCGGGACAGCTCCTACAATGAGCAGTTCTTC | CASSRIRDSSYNEQFF
TRBJ1-5 | . | . | TRBV6-5 | TGTGCCAGCAGTTACCCTCAGGGGCGGGATCAGCCCCAGCATTTT | CASSYPQGRDQPQHF
TRBJ2-7 | few | . | TRBV4-1 | TGCGCCAGCAGCCGCCAGGAGGGCTACGAGCAGTACTTC | CASSRQEGYEQYF
TRBJ1-1 | once | . | TRBV29-1 | TGCAGCGTCCAAGGGCCGGTAGAAGCTTTCTTT | CSVQGPVEAFF
TRBJ2-2 | . | . | TRBV5-6 | TGTGCCAGCAGCTTTTACGACAGGCATTACGGGGAGCTGTTTTTT | CASSFYDRHYGELFF
TRBJ1-2 | . | TRBD1 | TRBV2 | TGTGCCAGCACAAATCCGGGACAGCTTGTTGGGGGCTACACCTTC | CASTNPGQLVGGYTF
TRBJ2-7 | . | TRBD2 | TRBV6-5 | TGTGCCAGCAGTACTACTAGCGGTCCCTACGAGCAGTACTTC | CASSTTSGPYEQYF
TRBJ2-2 | . | TRBD1 | TRBV29-1 | TGCAGCGTGGGACAGGGGGCTGCGAACACCGGGGAGCTGTTTTTT | CSVGQGAANTGELFF
TRBJ2-6 | . | . | TRBV29-1 | TGCAGCGTTGGCCTCTCTGGGGCCAACGTCCTGACTTTC | CSVGLSGANVLTF
TRBJ2-1 | . | . | TRBV29-1 | TGCAGCGTTGAGGATAGGGGCTACAATGAGCAGTTCTTC | CSVEDRGYNEQFF
TRBJ1-2 | . | . | TRBV30 | TGTGCCTGGAGCCCTCGGCAGGGGATCTATGGCTACACCTTC | CAWSPRQGIYGYTF
TRBJ1-1 | . | . | TRBV5-1 | TGCGCCAGCAGCGCGGATACAGGGCTTGGTTTGAACACTGAAGCTTTCTTT | CASSADTGLGLNTEAFF
TRBJ2-6 | . | . | TRBV19 | TGTGCCAGTAGCCCACAGGGATCTGGGGCCAACGTCCTGACTTTC | CASSPQGSGANVLTF
TRBJ2-1 | . | TRBD2 | TRBV2 | TGTGCCAGTGCTCCTCGACTAGCGGGAGTTTACAGTGAGCAGTTCTTC | CASAPRLAGVYSEQFF
TRBJ2-1 | . | . | TRBV27 | TGTGCCAGCAGTTCCCGTTTGGGCTCCTACAATGAGCAGTTCTTC | CASSSRLGSYNEQFF
TRBJ2-5 | once | TRBD2 | TRBV4-1 | TGCGCCAGCAGCCAAGAACCCAGCGGGAGGGGAGAGACCCAGTACTTC | CASSQEPSGRGETQYF
TRBJ1-2 | . | . | TRBV20-1 | TGCAGTGCTAGAAAAGACTATGGCTACACCTTC | CSARKDYGYTF
TRBJ2-7 | . | TRBD2 | TRBV5-1 | TGCGCCAGCAGCTTCGGCGGGAGTTCCTACGAGCAGTACTTC | CASSFGGSSYEQYF
TRBJ1-2 | . | TRBD1 | TRBV4-1 | TGCGCCAGCAGCCAACAAGGGACAGGGGTTAGCTACACCTTC | CASSQQGTGVSYTF
TRBJ2-1 | few | . | TRBV7-2 | TGTGCCAGCAGCCTTGGCGGATCCTACAATGAGCAGTTCTTC | CASSLGGSYNEQFF
TRBJ1-2 | . | TRBD1 | TRBV29-1 | TGCAGCGCCGACAGGGGGTCCACTTATGGCTACACCTTC | CSADRGSTYGYTF
TRBJ2-7 | . | TRBD2 | TRBV6-6 | TGTGCCAGCAGTTACGGTACTAGCGGGAGTATTGTCGAGCAGTACTTC | CASSYGTSGSIVEQYF
TRBJ1-2 | few | . | TRBV29-1 | TGCAGCGTCAGACTACCCGACCTAGGGTATAGCTACACCTTC | CSVRLPDLGYSYTF
TRBJ1-1 | . | . | TRBV7-9 | TGTGCCAGCAGCGGTGGTAACACTGAAGCTTTCTTT | CASSGGNTEAFF
TRBJ2-5 | few | TRBD1 | TRBV29-1 | TGCAGCGTCGGATCCAGGGGGCAGGGGGAGACCCAGTACTTC | CSVGSRGQGETQYF
TRBJ2-1 | few | TRBD2 | TRBV29-1 | TGCAGCGTTGAAGATCGAGGGAGGGCCCACAATGAGCAGTTCTTC | CSVEDRGRAHNEQFF
TRBJ2-5 | once | . | TRBV25-1 | TGTGCCAGCACGAGATATGGGTACCAAGAGACCCAGTACTTC | CASTRYGYQETQYF
TRBJ2-5 | . | . | TRBV7-9 | TGTGCCAGCAGCTTAGCGAGCGCGGGGCCCCAAGAGACCCAGTACTTC | CASSLASAGPQETQYF
TRBJ1-1 | . | . | TRBV11-2 | TGTGCCAGCAGCTCCATCAGGTTGAGAACTGAAGCTTTCTTT | CASSSIRLRTEAFF
TRBJ1-5 | . | TRBD1 | TRBV5-1 | TGCGCCAGCAGCTTGGCAGGGGGCAGGGAACAGCCCCAGCATTTT | CASSLAGGREQPQHF
TRBJ2-2 | . | . | TRBV4-1 | TGCGCCAGCAGCCGCAGGGAGTATGAAACCGGGGAGCTGTTTTTT | CASSRREYETGELFF
TRBJ2-7 | . | TRBD2 | TRBV6-1 | TGTGCCAGCAGGAGAGGGCGAGCGGGGAGGGAGCAGTACTTC | CASRRGRAGREQYF
TRBJ2-7 | . | . | TRBV28 | TGTGCCAGCAGCCAGGCAGGGTTCTACGAGCAGTACTTC | CASSQAGFYEQYF
TRBJ2-3 | few | TRBD1 | TRBV29-1 | TGCAGCGGCGGGACAGGGAGTGCGGATACGCAGTATTTT | CSGGTGSADTQYF
TRBJ2-3 | once | . | TRBV5-1 | TGCGCCAGCAGCTCGTCGCAGGGAACAGATACGCAGTATTTT | CASSSSQGTDTQYF